The 17 T cell receptor beta chains below all came from one sample that was sequenced in a study of cytomegalovirus exposure and HLA in healthy donors. 13 Jbeta primers and 60 Vbeta primers were used for the PCR. The table came from immunoSEQ multiplex PCR; TCRdb's copy has only in-frame clones and leaves some out. The listing contains approximately 100,000 clones. Sequencing was done on a sample of PBMCs. The source is a man aged 40-50 years in good health and CMV-seronegative.

CDR3 in DNA: TGTGCCAGCAGTTTATGGGGGGCCACTGAAGCTTTCTTT. This sequence encodes CASSLWGATEAFF. The chain links TRBV28 to TRBJ1-1; TRBD1 is a possible D gene (6 bases). CDR1 and CDR2 from the germline V gene are MDHEN and SYDVKM. The length of the CDR3 is 13 residues. V lost 0 bases and J lost 4, with 6 bases in between.

The rearrangement joins TRBV9 to TRBJ2-7, with 9 bases that match TRBD1. The CDR3 runs 15 residues. V was clipped by 2 bases and J by 4 bases; unmatched bases: 7. The germline V gene encodes CDR1 SGDLS and CDR2 YYNGEE. The CDR3 sequence is CASSVGTGQTYEQYF. The CDR3 bases are TGTGCCAGCAGCGTTGGGACAGGGCAAACTTACGAGCAGTACTTC.

The chain recombines TRBV9 with TRBJ2-1; D possibly corresponds to TRBD1 (6 bases). The CDR3 consists of 15 residues. V lost 4 bases, J lost 2 bases, and 13 bases lay in between. Germline values: CDR1 SGDLS, CDR2 YYNGEE. In nucleotides, the CDR3 is TGTGCCAGCAGCCCTGCCGGGACAACCTACAATGAGCAGTTCTTC. Translated, it gives CASSPAGTTYNEQFF.

The J gene is TRBJ2-2, the V gene TRBV9; tentative D call: TRBD2 (5 bases). V lost 0 bases and J lost 0, with 9 bases in between. The CDR3 spans 16 residues. The germline V gene encodes CDR1 SGDLS and CDR2 YYNGEE. CDR3 in amino acids: CASSVVSDANTGELFF. In DNA, the CDR3 is TGTGCCAGCAGCGTAGTTAGCGACGCGAACACCGGGGAGCTGTTTTTT.

CDR3 sequence: CASSPPVGAYPYGYTF. Here the CDR3 DNA reads TGTGCCAGCAGTCCCCCCGTGGGGGCCTACCCTTATGGCTACACCTTC. The V call is TRBV28, the J call TRBJ1-2, with D maybe TRBD1 (6 bases). This CDR3 has 16 residues. V was trimmed by 5 bases and J by 5 bases, leaving 21 bases between them. Germline lookup yields CDR1 MDHEN and CDR2 SYDVKM.

DNA of the CDR3: TGTGCCAGCAGCTACACCACGCGGGAAGGGAGTAGGCAGCCCCAGCATTTT. This translates into CASSYTTREGSRQPQHF. This chain connects TRBV7-8 to TRBJ1-5; D is unclear. The CDR3 has 17 residues. V was trimmed by 4 bases and J by 7 bases, leaving 23 bases between them. Looked up from germline, CDR1 is SGHVS and CDR2 is FQNEAQ.

This CDR3 reads CATSRDRYEQYF. The CDR3 DNA follows: TGTGCCACCAGCAGAGATAGATACGAGCAGTACTTC. V gene TRBV15 combines with J gene TRBJ2-5, with unresolved D. The J call may be faulty, since TRBJ2-7 better matches the DNA end. CDR1 LNHNV and CDR2 YYDKDF come from the germline V gene (reference sequence). CDR3 size: 12 residues.

This chain uses TRBV28 with TRBJ2-3; 8 nucleotides agree with TRBD1. Trimming removed 5 bases from V and 4 bases from J; junction bases left unmatched: 5. This CDR3 is built from 14 residues. Germline CDR1 and CDR2: MDHEN and SYDVKM. CDR3 protein: CASSQGDRPDTQYF. In DNA, the CDR3 is TGTGCCAGCAGTCAAGGGGACAGGCCAGATACGCAGTATTTT.

The chain combines TRBV4-1 with TRBJ2-6; 8 positions match TRBD1. The germline V gene has CDR1 MGHRA and CDR2 YSYEKL. CDR3 length: 22 residues. The V and J ends lost 0 bases and 5 bases, in that order; junction bases with no gene match: 21. Here the CDR3 DNA reads TGCGCCAGCAGCCAAGATTGGGTAGGGACAGGCACTTTTGAGGGCTGGGCCAACGTCCTGACTTTC. Residues: CASSQDWVGTGTFEGWANVLTF.

J is TRBJ2-3 and V is TRBV6-1, with a tentative D call TRBD1 (5 bases). The CDR3 loop spans 15 amino acids. CDR1 is MNHNS and CDR2 is SASEGT in the germline V gene. V shed 6 bases and J shed 3 bases, with 16 bases lying between them. Here the CDR3 reads CASRLGHIGTDTQYF. CDR3 DNA sequence: TGTGCCAGCAGGCTCGGACACATAGGAACAGATACGCAGTATTTT.

The chain joins TRBV30 to TRBJ1-2; no definite D call. CDR3 length: 15 amino acids. CDR1 is GTSNPN, CDR2 SVGIG, per germline (reference sequence). V lost 2 bases and J lost 0, with 13 bases in between. The CDR3 here is CAWSPGGGSNYGYTF. DNA for the CDR3: TGTGCCTGGAGTCCTGGTGGCGGTTCTAACTATGGCTACACCTTC.

The rearrangement joins TRBV25-1 to TRBJ1-4, with 8 bases lining up with TRBD1. Germline CDR1 reads MGHDK; CDR2 reads SYGVNS. J lost 2 bases, V lost 6 bases, and 5 bases had no gene match. The CDR3 consists of 15 residues. The CDR3 nucleotides read TGTGCCAGCAGCCTCCAGGGGGCGACTAATGAAAAACTGTTTTTT. This encodes CASSLQGATNEKLFF.

The V gene is TRBV29-1, the J gene TRBJ2-1; 12 nucleotides align to TRBD2. This CDR3 has 16 amino acids. With V trimmed by 0 bases and J by 9 bases, 9 bases remained unmatched. Per germline, CDR1 SQVTM and CDR2 ANQGSEA. In nucleotides, the CDR3 is TGCAGCGTTGAAGATCGGCTAGCGGGAGGGCGGAGTGAGCAGTTCTTC. Encoded protein: CSVEDRLAGGRSEQFF.

The chain uses TRBV4-2 and TRBJ2-3; tentative D call: TRBD2 (5 bases). Trimming left V 0 bases short and J 6 bases short, with 13 bases between. CDR3 length: 15 amino acids. Germline V gives CDR1 LGHNA, CDR2 YNFKEQ. CDR3: CASSQDSGGRDTQYF. The CDR3 nucleotides are TGTGCCAGCAGCCAAGATAGTGGCGGGCGGGATACGCAGTATTTT.

V and J are TRBV5-6 and TRBJ2-5, with D unresolved. The CDR3 runs 13 residues. The V gene lost 0 bases and the J gene lost 4 bases, with 7 bases spanning the gap. Germline CDR1 is SGHDT and CDR2 is YYEEEE. This CDR3 is CASSLGHGETQYF. CDR3 DNA sequence: TGTGCCAGCAGCTTGGGACACGGAGAGACCCAGTACTTC.

V and J are TRBV14 and TRBJ2-2, with D maybe TRBD1 (6 bases). V shed 3 bases and J shed 4 bases, with 15 bases lying between them. This CDR3 contains 16 residues. Germline-derived CDR1 and CDR2 are SGHDN and FVKESK. Here the CDR3 reads CASSQIQGVGTGELFF. CDR3 DNA: TGTGCCAGCAGCCAGATACAGGGCGTGGGCACCGGGGAGCTGTTTTTT.

The gene calls are TRBV6-5 and TRBJ1-5, with unresolved D. Trimming removed 5 bases at V and 0 bases at J, with 8 bases between. CDR3 length equals 14 residues. Germline CDR1 is MNHEY and CDR2 is SVGAGI. CDR3 sequence reads: CASSNIYSNQPQHF. CDR3 sequence (DNA): TGTGCCAGCAGTAACATATATAGCAATCAGCCCCAGCATTTT.